These 22 T cell receptor beta chains were sequenced from one sample in a study of shared clonotypes between healthy human individuals. Only in-frame clones appear in the TCRdb table, and some are missing; sequencing was by immunoSEQ multiplex PCR. Of roughly 2.5 million clones in the sample, approximately 94% are singletons; the top ten hold more than 0.12%. The sample consisted of naive CD4+ T cells sorted from blood. This sample's subset: CD45RA+ positively selected. These receptors originate from a man between 18 and 35 years old in good health.

The chain uses TRBV6-4 and TRBJ1-2; the match to TRBD1 covers 7 bases. Looked up from germline, CDR1 is MRHNA and CDR2 is SNTAGT. The CDR3 loop spans 13 amino acids. V shed 5 bases, J shed 2 bases, and the junction held 2 bases outside the gene matches. The CDR3 DNA follows: TGTGCCAGCAGTCCAGGGGGGAACTATGGCTACACCTTC. Translation: CASSPGGNYGYTF.

V usage is TRBV4-3 and J usage is TRBJ1-4; tentatively, D is TRBD1 (6 bases). CDR3 size: 15 residues. V lost 1 base to trimming and J lost 0 bases, with 6 bases between them. Germline V lookup: CDR1 LGHNA, CDR2 YSLEER. CDR3 amino acids: CASSQGQATNEKLFF. The CDR3 DNA reads as TGCGCCAGCAGCCAAGGACAGGCAACTAATGAAAAACTGTTTTTT.

The chain carries TRBV11-2 and TRBJ1-2, with D perhaps matching TRBD1 (5 bases). V dropped 4 bases and J dropped 6 bases, with 15 bases sitting between them. This CDR3 contains 14 residues. The germline V gene encodes CDR1 SGHAT and CDR2 FQNNGV. The DNA of the CDR3 is TGTGCCAGCAGCTCTCTACGGGGCGGAAATGGCTACACCTTC. Amino acids: CASSSLRGGNGYTF.

This chain joins TRBV11-2 and TRBJ2-4; 13 nucleotides align to TRBD2. CDR1 is SGHAT, CDR2 FQNNGV, per germline. V lost 0 bases to trimming and J lost 7 bases; unmatched junction nucleotides: 6. CDR3 length equals 17 residues. Here the CDR3 reads CASSLELAGGPRNIQYF. CDR3 DNA sequence: TGTGCCAGCAGCTTAGAACTAGCGGGAGGGCCGAGGAACATTCAGTACTTC.

The chain combines TRBV5-4 with TRBJ2-7; tentatively, D is TRBD1 (6 bases). V was pared by 0 bases and J by 4 bases, with 17 bases between. This CDR3 contains 16 residues. Germline-derived CDR1 and CDR2 are SGHNT and YYREEE (reference sequence). The CDR3, as DNA: TGTGCCAGCAGCTTGGGCGACAGGACCGCTGGATACGAGCAGTACTTC. Amino acids: CASSLGDRTAGYEQYF.

J is TRBJ1-5 and V is TRBV7-2, with 7 bases identical to TRBD1. The V and J ends lost 5 bases and 4 bases, in that order; junction bases with no gene match: 8. The CDR3 runs to 15 residues. From germline, CDR1 is SGHTA and CDR2 FQGNSA. The CDR3 DNA sequence: TGTGCCAGCAGCACCTCGACAGGGTCGAATCAGCCCCAGCATTTT. This encodes CASSTSTGSNQPQHF.

There are a few counts of this clone. The rearrangement links TRBV7-8 to TRBJ1-4; TRBD1 agrees at 8 bases. With 5 bases clipped from V and 12 bases from J, the junction kept 8 bases outside the gene matches. Germline V gives CDR1 SGHVS, CDR2 FQNEAQ. CDR3 length: 13 amino acids. In DNA form, the CDR3 reads TGTGCCAGCAGCGACAGACAGGGGCCCCAACTGTTTTTT. It is translated as CASSDRQGPQLFF. Full variable domain (remainder filled in from reference TRBV7-8 and TRBJ1-4): GAGVSQSPRYKVAKRGQDVALRCDPISGHVSLFWYQQALGQGPEFLTYFQNEAQLDKSGLPSDRFFAERPEGSVSTLKIQRTQQEDSAVYLCASSDRQGPQLFFGSGTQLSVL.

Comments on this clone: Other DNA sequences within the sample encode an identical CDR3. The chain has TRBV5-4 and TRBJ2-5; no clear D gene. V shed 4 bases and J shed 2 bases, with 3 bases lying between them. Germline V CDR1 and CDR2: SGHNT, YYREEE (reference sequence). There are 11 residues in the CDR3. CDR3 in amino acids: CASSQQETQYF. The CDR3 nucleotides are TGTGCCAGCAGCCAACAAGAGACCCAGTACTTC.

As regards this clone: One end of the junction fails to match germline, which may point to a read error. This chain joins TRBV7-7 and TRBJ1-2; D is unclear. The V gene's germline CDR1 is SSHAT and CDR2 FNYEAQ (reference sequence). CDR3 size: 15 residues. CDR3 coding DNA: TGTGCTAGCAGCTTAACTACACTCGCGCACTATGGCTACACCTTC. Translation gives CASSLTTLAHYGYTF. The whole variable domain, remainder taken from reference TRBV7-7 and TRBJ1-2, is GAGVSQSPRYKVTKRGQDVTLRCDPISSHATLYWYQQALGQGPEFLTYFNYEAQPDKSGLPSDRFSAERPEGSISTLTIQRTEQRDSAMYRCASSLTTLAHYGYTFGSGTRLTVV.

This clone occurred once. The rearrangement joins TRBV6-5 to TRBJ1-4, with D uncertain. The V end lost 6 bases, the J end lost 0 bases, and 11 bases lay between the germline ends. The germline CDR1 and CDR2 sequences are MNHEY and SVGAGI. The CDR3 covers 15 residues. CDR3 sequence reads: CASSNDGATNEKLFF. The DNA of the CDR3 is TGTGCCAGCAGCAACGACGGTGCAACTAATGAAAAACTGTTTTTT.

V and J are TRBV18 and TRBJ2-7, with TRBD1 identical over 7 bases. The CDR3 consists of 16 residues. Losses at the gene ends were 3 bases for V and 0 bases for J; bases not matched to a gene: 8. Per germline, CDR1 KGHSH and CDR2 LQKENI. CDR3 region: CASSPLGQRSSYEQYF. In nucleotides, the CDR3 is TGTGCCAGCTCACCGTTGGGACAGCGGAGCTCCTACGAGCAGTACTTC.

This clone was detected once. The CDR3 region is CASSGVYEQYF. DNA of the CDR3: TGTGCCAGCAGTGGGGTTTACGAGCAGTACTTC. The chain combines TRBV6-6 with TRBJ2-7, with D uncertain. The germline V gene has CDR1 MNHNY and CDR2 SVGAGI (reference sequence). V gave up 5 bases and J gave up 4 bases, with 6 bases separating them. This CDR3 is built from 11 residues.

This clone was recorded only once. The chain combines TRBV6-5 with TRBJ1-2; 7 bases map to TRBD1. Germline values: CDR1 MNHEY, CDR2 SVGAGI. This CDR3 spans 13 amino acids. J lost 7 bases, V lost 5 bases, and 7 bases had no gene match. The CDR3 DNA sequence: TGTGCCAGCAGTGACCGGACAGGTCTTGGCTACACCTTC. The encoded protein is CASSDRTGLGYTF.

On this clone itself: This same CDR3 is encoded by further DNA sequences in the sample. This rearrangement joins TRBV2 to TRBJ1-4; 9 bases are a match to TRBD1. CDR1 and CDR2 (germline): SNHLY, FYNNEI. The V gene end was trimmed by 6 bases and the J gene end by 5 bases; junction bases not matched to a gene: 4. There are 14 residues in the CDR3. The CDR3 coding sequence is TGTGCCAGCAGGACCGGACAGGGGAATGAAAAACTGTTTTTT. Its translation: CASRTGQGNEKLFF.

This chain uses TRBV10-2 with TRBJ2-1; D perhaps matches TRBD1 (7 bases). Germline lookup yields CDR1 WSHSY and CDR2 SAAADI. The CDR3 is 15 amino acids. V was cut by 10 bases and J by 8 bases, with 24 bases left in between. CDR3: CATTPPPGGTDEQFF. CDR3 coding DNA: TGCGCCACTACCCCGCCCCCAGGGGGGACCGATGAGCAGTTCTTC.

The chain links TRBV30 to TRBJ1-2; the match to TRBD1 covers 8 bases. Germline V gene data show CDR1 as GTSNPN and CDR2 as SVGIG (reference sequence). The ends lost 0 bases at V and 8 bases at J; junction bases unmatched: 8. This CDR3 is 14 amino acids long. The CDR3, as DNA: TGTGCCTGGAGTGTCCGCGCAGGGGGCCGCGGCTACACCTTC. Its protein product is CAWSVRAGGRGYTF.

The V call is TRBV10-3, the J call TRBJ2-6, with D possibly being TRBD1 (6 bases). The V gene's germline CDR1 is ENHRY and CDR2 SYGVKD. This CDR3 is 13 amino acids long. V was clipped by 4 bases and J by 5 bases, with 6 bases between them. CDR3 region: CAISGDRANVLTF. Here the CDR3 DNA reads TGTGCCATCAGTGGGGACAGGGCCAACGTCCTGACTTTC.

Notes on this clone: This sample also contains other DNA sequences that code for the same CDR3. The rearrangement joins TRBV5-1 to TRBJ2-5; TRBD2 matches 10 bases. Germline CDR1 and CDR2: SGHRS and YFSETQ. The CDR3 is made up of 16 amino acids. V dropped 0 bases and J dropped 1; count of bases not matched to a gene: 3. The CDR3 region has the DNA TGCGCCAGCAGCTTGGGATTAGCGGGGGGCCAAGAGACCCAGTACTTC. It yields the protein CASSLGLAGGQETQYF. Based on the CDR3 plus reference TRBV5-1 and TRBJ2-5, the full variable domain is KAGVTQTPRYLIKTRGQQVTLSCSPISGHRSVSWYQQTPGQGLQFLFEYFSETQRNKGNFPGRFSGRQFSNSRSEMNVSTLELGDSALYLCASSLGLAGGQETQYFGPGTRLLVL.

This clone was observed once. This sequence joins TRBV21-1 and TRBJ2-7. TRBV21-1 is described as a pseudogene. The CDR3 loop spans 16 amino acids. DNA for the CDR3: TGTGCCAGCAGCAAAGGGGGGGCAGACATTCTCCACGAGCAGTACTTC. Translating gives CASSKGGADILHEQYF.

V gene TRBV6-6 combines with J gene TRBJ2-7; 8 bases map to TRBD1. With V trimmed by 6 bases and J by 0 bases, 4 bases remained unmatched. CDR1 and CDR2 from the germline V gene are MNHNY and SVGAGI (reference sequence). The CDR3 spans 14 residues. The DNA for the CDR3 is TGTGCCAGCAGCCGGGACAGGAGCTCCTACGAGCAGTACTTC. This translates into CASSRDRSSYEQYF.

The chain has TRBV7-9 and TRBJ2-3, with D hard to call. V gave up 6 bases and J gave up 1 base, with 14 bases separating them. Germline assignment: CDR1 SEHNR and CDR2 FQNEAQ (reference sequence). The CDR3 is made up of 15 amino acids. This CDR3 reads CASSQLWYRTDTQYF. The CDR3 DNA is TGTGCCAGCAGTCAATTATGGTATCGCACAGATACGCAGTATTTT.

The CDR3 protein is CASSWDPGTDTQYF. The DNA for the CDR3 is TGTGCCAGCAGCTGGGATCCAGGCACAGATACGCAGTATTTT. V usage is TRBV7-2 and J usage is TRBJ2-3; D is unresolved. The CDR3 is 14 residues long. V was pared by 4 bases and J by 1 base, with 9 bases between. In germline, CDR1 is SGHTA, CDR2 FQGNSA. Using reference TRBV7-2 and TRBJ2-3 for the parts outside the CDR3, the full variable domain is GAGVSQSPSNKVTEKGKDVELRCDPISGHTALYWYRQSLGQGLEFLIYFQGNSAPDKSGLPSDRFSAERTGGSVSTLTIQRTQQEDSAVYLCASSWDPGTDTQYFGPGTRLTVL.